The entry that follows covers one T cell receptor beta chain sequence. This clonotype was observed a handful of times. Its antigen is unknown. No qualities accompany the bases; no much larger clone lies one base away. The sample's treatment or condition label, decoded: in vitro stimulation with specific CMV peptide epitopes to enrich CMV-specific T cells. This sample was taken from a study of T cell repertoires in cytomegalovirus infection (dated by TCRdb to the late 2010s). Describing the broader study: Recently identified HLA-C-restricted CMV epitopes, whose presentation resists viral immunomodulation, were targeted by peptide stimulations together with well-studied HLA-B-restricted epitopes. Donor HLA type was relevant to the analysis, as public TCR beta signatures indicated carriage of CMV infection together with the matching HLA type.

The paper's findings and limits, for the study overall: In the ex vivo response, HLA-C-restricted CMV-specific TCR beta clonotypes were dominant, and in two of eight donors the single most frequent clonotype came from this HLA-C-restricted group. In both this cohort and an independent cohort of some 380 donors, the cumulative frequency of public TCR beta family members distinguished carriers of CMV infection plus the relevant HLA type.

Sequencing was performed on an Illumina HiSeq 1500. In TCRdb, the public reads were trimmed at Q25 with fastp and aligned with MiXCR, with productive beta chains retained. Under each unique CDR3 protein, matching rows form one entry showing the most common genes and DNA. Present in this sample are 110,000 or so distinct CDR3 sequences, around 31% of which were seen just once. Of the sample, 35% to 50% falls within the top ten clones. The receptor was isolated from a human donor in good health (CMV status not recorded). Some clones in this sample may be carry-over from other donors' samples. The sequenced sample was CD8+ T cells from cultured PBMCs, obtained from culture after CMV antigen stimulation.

The bases read TGTGCCAGCAGTTTGGGGTGGCAGGGGACTTTGCAAGAGACCCAGTACTTC. Its protein reads: CASSLGWQGTLQETQYF. The chain links TRBV12-3 or TRBV12-4 with TRBJ2-5, with the D segment possibly TRBD1 or TRBD2, each aligning over 6 bases. The CDR3 starts with the cysteine, ends with the phenylalanine, and has 17 residues. The DNA shown is the 51-base CDR3, in frame from base 1. Relative to germline, V is 3 bases shorter and J is 2 bases shorter, with 19 bases between their ends.